This T cell receptor beta chain is from a study of post-analysis software for immune sequencing data. On this clonotype: Its antigen is undetermined.

The CDR3 consists of 14 residues. Looked up from germline, CDR1 is MNHEY and CDR2 is SVGEGT. The germline V and J ends were trimmed by 7 bases and 2 bases, with 14 bases remaining between them. Study-wide findings and caveats: Controls had lower frequencies than patients of four or five TRBV segments, which included TRBV5-6, TRBV5-1 and TRBV20-1.

cDNA libraries for TCR beta contained unique molecular identifiers. TCRdb re-analysed the PCR reads in MiXCR, keeping a single row per CDR3 protein. Of fewer than 850,000 distinct CDR3 sequences listed, 25% to 30% are singletons. The source is a girl between 5 and 17 years old with multiple sclerosis. The chain recombines TRBV6-2 or TRBV6-3 with TRBJ1-2; no definite D call. The sample taken for sequencing was blood. The CDR3 sequence is CASKLQESNYGYTF. The CDR3, as DNA: TGTGCCAGCAAGCTCCAGGAGTCCAACTATGGCTACACCTTC.